The text below deals with one T cell receptor (beta chain). Its specificity is unknown. Looked up from germline, CDR1 is MGHDK and CDR2 is SYGVNS. Losses at the gene ends were 8 bases for V and 1 base for J; bases not matched to a gene: 0. This CDR3 region has 13 residues. This entry belongs to a study of lymphopenia after photon versus proton radiotherapy. General study points: Oligoclonal CD8+ Temra expansion after nadir drove photon patients' diversity drop. Relative stability marked proton patients; photon patients lost diversity and naive cells.

The assay was immunoSEQ multiplex PCR, and TCRdb's table has in-frame clones only and misses some. The sample holds tens of thousands of clones; 75% to 90% are singletons and the top ten take more than 12%. The sequence was collected from a woman between 65 and 79 years old with pancreatic cancer. The chain employs TRBV25-1 and TRBJ2-2, with 8 bases identical to TRBD1. The sample was peripheral blood, taken from a patient treated with proton-based radiotherapy. The CDR3 DNA is TGTGCCAGCGGGACAGGGAACACCGGGGAGCTGTTTTTT. Translation: CASGTGNTGELFF.